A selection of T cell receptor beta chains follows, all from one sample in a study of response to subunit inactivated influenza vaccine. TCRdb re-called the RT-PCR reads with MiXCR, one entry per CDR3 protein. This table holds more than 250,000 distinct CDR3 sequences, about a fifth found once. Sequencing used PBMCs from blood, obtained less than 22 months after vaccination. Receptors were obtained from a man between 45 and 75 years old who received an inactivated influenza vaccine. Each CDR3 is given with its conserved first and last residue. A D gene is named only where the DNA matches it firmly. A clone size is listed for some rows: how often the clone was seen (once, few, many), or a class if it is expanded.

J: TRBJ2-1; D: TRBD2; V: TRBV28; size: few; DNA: TGTGCCAGCAGTTTATCGTTGGGCCTAGCGGAGACCTACAATGAGCAGTTCTTC; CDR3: CASSLSLGLAETYNEQFF
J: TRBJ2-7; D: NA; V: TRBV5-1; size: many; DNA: TGCGCCAGCAGTTCAGGGGGGACCTACGAGCAGTACTTC; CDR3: CASSSGGTYEQYF
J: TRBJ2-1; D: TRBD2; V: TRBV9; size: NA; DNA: TGTGCCAGCAGCGCACGGACTAGCCCAAACAATGAGCAGTTCTTC; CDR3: CASSARTSPNNEQFF
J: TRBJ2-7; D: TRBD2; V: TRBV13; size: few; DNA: TGTGCCAGCAGCTTTTTCAGCGGGGGGGACTACGAGCAGTACTTC; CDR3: CASSFFSGGDYEQYF
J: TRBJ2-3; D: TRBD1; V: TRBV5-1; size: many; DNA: TGCGCCAGCAATAACTGGCCGGGACAGATTACAGATACGCAGTATTTT; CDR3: CASNNWPGQITDTQYF
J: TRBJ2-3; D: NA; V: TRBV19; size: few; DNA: TGTGCCAGTAGTATGTCTCCGGGCAGGGGGGAGGATACGCAGTATTTT; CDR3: CASSMSPGRGEDTQYF
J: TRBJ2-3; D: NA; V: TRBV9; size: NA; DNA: TGTGCCAGCAGCGTAGGGGGGCAAGATACGCAGTATTTT; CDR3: CASSVGGQDTQYF
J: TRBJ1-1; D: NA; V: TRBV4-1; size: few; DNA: TGCGCCAGCAGCCAAGTCGATGGCGGGAACACTGAAGCTTTCTTT; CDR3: CASSQVDGGNTEAFF
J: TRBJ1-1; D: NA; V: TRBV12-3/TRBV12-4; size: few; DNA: TGTGCCAGCAGTTTATCCTTCACTGAAGCTTTCTTT; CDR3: CASSLSFTEAFF
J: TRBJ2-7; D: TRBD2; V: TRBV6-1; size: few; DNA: TGTGCCAGCAGTGATCGTGCGGGAGTTCACCCTCGGGAGCAGTACTTC; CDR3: CASSDRAGVHPREQYF
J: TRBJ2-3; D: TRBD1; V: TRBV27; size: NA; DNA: TGTGCCAGCAGTTTACAGGGGGCGGCAGATACGCAGTATTTT; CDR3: CASSLQGAADTQYF
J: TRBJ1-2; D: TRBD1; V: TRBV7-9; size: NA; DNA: TGTGCCAGCAGCTTACCACTGGGACAGGGGTTAGACTATGGCTACACCTTC; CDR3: CASSLPLGQGLDYGYTF
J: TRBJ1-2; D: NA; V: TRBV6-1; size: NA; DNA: TGTGCCAGTCGGGCGGGCCGCGCCTATGGCTACACCTTC; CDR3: CASRAGRAYGYTF
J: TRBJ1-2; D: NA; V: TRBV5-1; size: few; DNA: TGCGCCAGCAGCTTGGATGGCGGATTCTATGGCTACACCTTC; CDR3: CASSLDGGFYGYTF
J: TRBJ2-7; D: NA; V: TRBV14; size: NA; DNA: TGTGCCAGCAGCCAGCAAAGCAAGCAGTACTTC; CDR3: CASSQQSKQYF
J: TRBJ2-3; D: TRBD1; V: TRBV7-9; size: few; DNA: TGTGCCAGCAGCTTAGGACAGGGGATGGGGACAGATACGCAGTATTTT; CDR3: CASSLGQGMGTDTQYF
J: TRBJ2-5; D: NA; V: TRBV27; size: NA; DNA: TGTGCCAGCAGTTTATCGGCAGGTGGGGAGACCCAGTACTTC; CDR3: CASSLSAGGETQYF
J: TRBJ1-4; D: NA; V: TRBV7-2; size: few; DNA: TGTGCCAGCAGCTTATATCTAAGAGAAAAACTGTTTTTT; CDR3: CASSLYLREKLFF
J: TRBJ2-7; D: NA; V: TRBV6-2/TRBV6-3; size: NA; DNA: TGTGCCAGCAGTTACTTTCACAGAAACTACGAGCAGTACTTC; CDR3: CASSYFHRNYEQYF
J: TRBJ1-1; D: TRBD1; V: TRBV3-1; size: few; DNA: TGTGCCAGCAGTCCGACAAGGACAGGGACTGAAGCTTTCTTT; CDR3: CASSPTRTGTEAFF
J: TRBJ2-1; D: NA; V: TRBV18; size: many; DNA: TGTGCCAGCTCACCTCTACCGGGAGAGGGCAATGAGCAGTTCTTC; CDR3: CASSPLPGEGNEQFF
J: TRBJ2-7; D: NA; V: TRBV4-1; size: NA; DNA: TGCGCCAGCAGCCAAGATCTTTCCTACGAGCAGTACTTC; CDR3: CASSQDLSYEQYF
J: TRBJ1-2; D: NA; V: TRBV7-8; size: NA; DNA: TGTGCCAGCAGCTTAGATGGGGGACTGGATGGCTACACCTTC; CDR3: CASSLDGGLDGYTF
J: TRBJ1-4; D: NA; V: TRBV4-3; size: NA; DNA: TGCGCCAGCAGCCAAGATTGGGAGACTAATGAAAAACTGTTTTTT; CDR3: CASSQDWETNEKLFF
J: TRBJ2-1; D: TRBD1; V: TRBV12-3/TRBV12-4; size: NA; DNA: TGTGCCAGCAGCCCGGGACAGGGGGCGTTGAATGAGCAGTTCTTC; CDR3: CASSPGQGALNEQFF
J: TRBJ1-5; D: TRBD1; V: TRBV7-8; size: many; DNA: TGTGCCAGCAGCCCCAGGGGTCAGGGGGCCGGGCCCCAGCATTTT; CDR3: CASSPRGQGAGPQHF
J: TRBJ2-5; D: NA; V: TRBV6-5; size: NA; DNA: TGTGCCACCGGGACTTCAGAGACCCAGTACTTC; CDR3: CATGTSETQYF
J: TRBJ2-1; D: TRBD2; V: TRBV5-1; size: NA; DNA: TGCGCCAGCAGCTTGGCCGGGACTAGCGGGAGGGGTCCCTACAATGAGCAGTTCTTC; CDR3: CASSLAGTSGRGPYNEQFF
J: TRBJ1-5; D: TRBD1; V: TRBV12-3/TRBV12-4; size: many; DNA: TGTGCCAGCGGGACAGAGAATCAGCCCCAGCATTTT; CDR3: CASGTENQPQHF
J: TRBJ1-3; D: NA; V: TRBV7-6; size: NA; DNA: TGTGCCAGCAGCCGGGGACGGAGCTCTGGAAACACCATATATTTT; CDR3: CASSRGRSSGNTIYF
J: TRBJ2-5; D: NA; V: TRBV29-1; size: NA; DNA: TGCAGCGTCGCCCAGGGACCACAAGAGACCCAGTACTTC; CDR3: CSVAQGPQETQYF
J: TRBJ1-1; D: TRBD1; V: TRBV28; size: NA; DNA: TGTGCCAGCAGCCGGACAGGGCCCATGAACACTGAAGCTTTCTTT; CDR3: CASSRTGPMNTEAFF
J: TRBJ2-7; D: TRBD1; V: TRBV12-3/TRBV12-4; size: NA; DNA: TGTGCCAGCAGTTTACGCGACAGGGCGCACGAGCAGTACTTC; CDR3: CASSLRDRAHEQYF
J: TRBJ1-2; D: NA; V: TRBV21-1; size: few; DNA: TGTGCCAGCTCAACAGGGGGCGAGAGCTATGGCTACACCTTC; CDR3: CASSTGGESYGYTF
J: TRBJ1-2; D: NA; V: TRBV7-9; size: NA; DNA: TGTGCCAGCAGCTCGAGGGACGCCGGGACCTCCTCGGGCTACACCTTC; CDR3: CASSSRDAGTSSGYTF
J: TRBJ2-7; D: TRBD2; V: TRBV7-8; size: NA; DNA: TGTGCCAGCAGTTCGACTAGCGGTCTCCCTTTCGAGCAGTACTTC; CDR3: CASSSTSGLPFEQYF
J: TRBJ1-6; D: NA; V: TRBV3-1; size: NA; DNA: TGTGCCAGCAGCCAAATCGGGGGCGGTTCACCCCTCCACTTT; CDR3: CASSQIGGGSPLHF
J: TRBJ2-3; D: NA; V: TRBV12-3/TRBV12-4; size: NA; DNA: TGTGCCAGCAACGGACTAAACACAGATACGCAGTATTTT; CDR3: CASNGLNTDTQYF
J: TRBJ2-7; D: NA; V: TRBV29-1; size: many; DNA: TGCAGCGTTGAAGGGCTAGGCTCCTACGAGCAGTACTTC; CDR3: CSVEGLGSYEQYF
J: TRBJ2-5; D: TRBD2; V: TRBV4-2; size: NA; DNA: TGTGCCAGCAGCCAAGGGACTAGCGGGGGGGCAGGGGGTGAGACCCAGTACTTC; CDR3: CASSQGTSGGAGGETQYF
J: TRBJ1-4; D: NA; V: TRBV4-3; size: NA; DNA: TGCGCCAGCAGCCAAGACCCCAGGGACCTTTCAACTAATGAAAAACTGTTTTTT; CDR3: CASSQDPRDLSTNEKLFF